This entry is about one T cell receptor beta chain. Its antigen is not known. There were TCR beta CDR3 regions amplified from RNA transcripts. A first-round RT-PCR of the TCR CDR3 used the HTBI primer set. From the multiplex PCR reads, TCRdb called clonotypes with MiXCR, one entry per CDR3 protein. The data show 500,000 to 650,000 distinct CDR3 sequences, with about 45% seen just once and about 45% held by the top ten. This entry is derived from a study of T cells in Graves' hyperthyroidism and ophthalmopathy. Study-wide points: A 13 V-J signature model discriminated ophthalmopathy versus stable hyperthyroidism. Among clonotypes expanded in thyroid above 0.001, most were also found in blood.

Exclusion of patients followed from uncontrolled infection, other autoimmune disease, pregnancy or lactation. In making diagnoses, clinical symptoms, serum thyroxine and TRAb, thyroid ultrasound and orbital computed tomography were all used. CDR3 length: 18 amino acids. Germline V CDR1 and CDR2: LNHNV, YYDKDF (reference sequence). V lost 5 bases to trimming and J lost 0 bases, with 23 bases between them. This chain uses TRBV15 with TRBJ2-7, with D maybe TRBD1 (6 bases). What was sequenced was peripheral blood or thyroid tissue (not recorded which). This TCR was recovered from an adult woman with Graves' disease, either hyperthyroidism or ophthalmopathy (not recorded which). CDR3 in DNA: TGTGCCACCAGCGCCGGGTCCGAGGGGGAGTCGAGCTCCTACGAGCAGTACTTC. Translating gives CATSAGSEGESSSYEQYF.